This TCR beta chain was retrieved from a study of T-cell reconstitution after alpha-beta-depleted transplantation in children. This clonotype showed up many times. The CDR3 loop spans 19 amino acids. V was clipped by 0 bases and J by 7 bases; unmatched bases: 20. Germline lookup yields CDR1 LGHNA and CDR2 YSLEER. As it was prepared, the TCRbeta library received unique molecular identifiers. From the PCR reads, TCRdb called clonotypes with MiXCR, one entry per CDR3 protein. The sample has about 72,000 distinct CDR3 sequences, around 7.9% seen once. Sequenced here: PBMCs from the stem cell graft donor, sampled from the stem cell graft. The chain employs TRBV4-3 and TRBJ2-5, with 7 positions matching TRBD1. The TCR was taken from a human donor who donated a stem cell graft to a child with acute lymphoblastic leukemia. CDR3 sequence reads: CASSQDAIGGQTLAGTQYF. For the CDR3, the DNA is TGCGCCAGCAGCCAAGATGCAATTGGGGGACAGACTTTGGCTGGGACCCAGTACTTC.